Shown below are 28 T cell receptor beta chains from a single sample sequenced in a study of blood T cell repertoires in COVID-19. Profiling relied on immunoSEQ multiplex PCR, and the TCRdb table lists in-frame clones only, not all of them. Altogether around 290,000 clones are present, approximately 90% being singletons, with the ten largest covering 0.9% to 1.2%. Sequences were obtained from PBMCs or T cells enriched from blood (not recorded which). The receptors were gathered from a woman aged 30 to 39 who had recovered from COVID-19.

The chain carries TRBV5-8 and TRBJ1-5; no firm D call. Germline V CDR1 and CDR2: SGHTS, YDEGEE. V lost 4 bases to trimming and J lost 2 bases, with 7 bases between them. The length of the CDR3 is 13 residues. The CDR3 DNA reads as TGTGCCAGCAGCCCGCGTGGCAATCAGCCCCAGCATTTT. It codes for CASSPRGNQPQHF.

This clone was seen a few times. CDR3 sequence reads: CASTPGGNQPQHF. DNA for the CDR3: TGTGCCAGCACCCCCGGCGGAAATCAGCCCCAGCATTTT. The genes are TRBV28 and TRBJ1-5; no clear D. The germline V and J ends were trimmed by 7 bases and 4 bases, with 11 bases remaining between them. The CDR3 contains 13 residues. The V gene's germline CDR1 is MDHEN and CDR2 SYDVKM.

The chain is built from TRBV4-1 and TRBJ1-5, with TRBD1 identical over 8 bases. Germline lookup yields CDR1 MGHRA and CDR2 YSYEKL. Losses at the gene ends were 3 bases for V and 3 bases for J; bases not matched to a gene: 4. This CDR3 is built from 15 residues. The CDR3 protein is CASSHPDRDNQPQHF. The CDR3 coding sequence is TGCGCCAGCAGCCACCCGGACAGGGACAATCAGCCCCAGCATTTT.

J is TRBJ2-5 and V is TRBV19; D possibly corresponds to TRBD2 (5 bases). The CDR3 is made up of 14 amino acids. V dropped 6 bases and J dropped 2 bases, with 13 bases sitting between them. Germline V gene data show CDR1 as LNHDA and CDR2 as SQIVND (reference sequence). The CDR3 is CASSQSGIQETQYF. DNA of the CDR3: TGTGCCAGTAGCCAGTCCGGGATACAAGAGACCCAGTACTTC.

This clone was detected once. The chain couples TRBV10-1 to TRBJ2-5; D might be TRBD2 (6 bases). CDR1 WNHNN and CDR2 SYGVQD come from the germline V gene (reference sequence). V lost 8 bases, J lost 0 bases, and 22 bases lay in between. The CDR3 extends over 17 amino acids. The CDR3: CASCVLRDSVHQETQYF. The CDR3 region has the DNA TGCGCCAGCTGTGTCCTCCGGGACTCCGTACACCAAGAGACCCAGTACTTC.

This chain connects TRBV27 to TRBJ1-6; maybe TRBD1 (5 bases). Germline lookup yields CDR1 MNHEY and CDR2 SMNVEV (reference sequence). V was trimmed by 2 bases and J by 10 bases, leaving 15 bases between them. This CDR3 is built from 15 residues. The CDR3 region is CASSLRQAGGSPLHF. The DNA for the CDR3 is TGTGCCAGCAGTTTAAGGCAAGCCGGGGGGTCACCCCTCCACTTT.

This sequence joins TRBV6-5 and TRBJ1-6; the match to TRBD1 covers 8 bases. Looked up from germline, CDR1 is MNHEY and CDR2 is SVGAGI. The CDR3 covers 15 residues. The V segment lost 3 bases and the J segment 7 bases; nucleotides outside the gene matches: 5. The CDR3 DNA reads as TGTGCCAGCAGTTATGGGCCAGGGGGCAATTCACCCCTCCACTTT. This gives the protein CASSYGPGGNSPLHF.

J is TRBJ2-4 and V is TRBV27; D perhaps matches TRBD1 (6 bases). V lost 5 bases and J 6 bases, leaving 11 bases between the germline ends. CDR3 size: 13 residues. Germline V gives CDR1 MNHEY, CDR2 SMNVEV (reference sequence). CDR3 in DNA: TGTGCCAGCAGTACCCAGACAGGAAACATTCAGTACTTC. Residues: CASSTQTGNIQYF.

This clone showed up just once. The rearrangement links TRBV10-3 to TRBJ2-7, with a weak D call TRBD1 (5 bases). The V gene lost 5 bases and the J gene lost 10 bases, with 12 bases spanning the gap. Germline V CDR1 and CDR2: ENHRY, SYGVKD. The CDR3 runs to 11 residues. CDR3 protein: CAISQLGPQYF. CDR3 coding DNA: TGTGCCATCAGTCAGTTGGGGCCCCAGTACTTC.

The V and J genes are TRBV5-1 and TRBJ2-2; D is possibly TRBD1 (5 bases). Trimming removed 2 bases at V and 4 bases at J, with 9 bases between. The CDR3 runs 14 residues. In germline, CDR1 is SGHRS, CDR2 YFSETQ. CDR3 sequence reads: CASSLTGTTGELFF. In DNA, the CDR3 is TGCGCCAGCAGCTTAACAGGTACCACCGGGGAGCTGTTTTTT.

The chain combines TRBV6-2 or TRBV6-3 with TRBJ2-7; 11 nucleotides agree with TRBD1. The V gene's germline CDR1 is MNHEY and CDR2 SVGEGT. The CDR3 runs to 15 residues. The trim removed 4 bases at V and 6 bases at J, leaving 8 bases unmatched. The CDR3, as DNA: TGTGCCAGCAGTTCTCCGGACAGGGGGCTATCCGAGCAGTACTTC. Its protein is CASSSPDRGLSEQYF.

The chain carries TRBV7-2 and TRBJ2-5, with D perhaps matching TRBD2 (5 bases). Germline V CDR1 and CDR2: SGHTA, FQGNSA. The CDR3 totals 13 residues. Trimming took 5 bases from V and 0 from J, leaving 7 bases between them. CDR3 sequence: CASSRTHQETQYF. The CDR3 nucleotides read TGTGCCAGCAGCCGGACTCACCAAGAGACCCAGTACTTC.

This clone was recorded a few times. CDR3 DNA sequence: TGTGCCAGTAGTATAGTGGGCGGGAGTATCGAGACCCAGTACTTC. Translation: CASSIVGGSIETQYF. This rearrangement joins TRBV19 to TRBJ2-5; 7 nucleotides match TRBD2. The V gene end was trimmed by 1 base and the J gene end by 5 bases; junction bases not matched to a gene: 7. The CDR3 loop spans 15 amino acids. Germline loops: CDR1 LNHDA, CDR2 SQIVND (reference sequence).

A single count supports this clone. This chain joins TRBV9 and TRBJ1-6; D is ambiguous. This CDR3 has 16 amino acids. The germline V gene encodes CDR1 SGDLS and CDR2 YYNGEE. Trimming took off 0 bases at V and 9 bases at J, with 16 bases between the two ends. As DNA, the CDR3 is TGTGCCAGCAGCGTAGGCCCGGAGGGTGATAGTTCACCCCTCCACTTT. This translates into CASSVGPEGDSSPLHF.

The chain is built from TRBV6-2 or TRBV6-3 and TRBJ2-1; tentative D call: TRBD1 (5 bases). This CDR3 comprises 14 residues. Germline loops: CDR1 MNHEY, CDR2 SVGEGT. V was cut by 5 bases and J by 13 bases, with 21 bases left in between. CDR3 DNA sequence: TGTGCCAGCAGTAACCCCCCCGGCAGGGCGAACCAGTTCTTC. It codes for CASSNPPGRANQFF.

This clone is a singleton in its sample. This sequence joins TRBV7-9 and TRBJ2-1; 12 nucleotides align to TRBD2. The junction had 15 bases not matched to a gene; V was cut back by 8 bases and J by 10 bases. Germline V gives CDR1 SEHNR, CDR2 FQNEAQ (reference sequence). The CDR3 has 16 residues. The CDR3 loop is CASQLSQGLAGREQFF. In DNA, the CDR3 is TGTGCCAGCCAGTTATCCCAAGGACTAGCGGGACGAGAGCAGTTCTTC. The full variable domain, rest sourced from reference TRBV7-9 and TRBJ2-1, is DTGVSQNPRHKITKRGQNVTFRCDPISEHNRLYWYRQTLGQGPEFLTYFQNEAQLEKSRLLSDRFSAERPKGSFSTLEIQRTEQGDSAMYLCASQLSQGLAGREQFFGPGTRLTVL.

The rearrangement uses TRBV2 and TRBJ2-1; weak D call: TRBD1 (5 bases). Trimming shortened V by 3 bases and J by 4 bases, and 7 bases separated the two germline ends. Germline assignment: CDR1 SNHLY and CDR2 FYNNEI. The CDR3 totals 13 residues. CDR3 region: CASSDRDYNEQFF. CDR3 DNA sequence: TGTGCCAGCAGTGACAGGGATTACAATGAGCAGTTCTTC.

V is TRBV18 and J is TRBJ2-2, with 9 positions matching TRBD2. V gave up 5 bases and J gave up 4 bases; unmatched junction bases: 14. The CDR3 is made up of 18 amino acids. Germline V gene sequence: CDR1 KGHSH, CDR2 LQKENI. This CDR3 reads CASSTYTLAGVGTGELFF. The CDR3 DNA reads TGTGCCAGCTCAACATACACTTTAGCGGGAGTAGGCACCGGGGAGCTGTTTTTT.

The chain combines TRBV3-1 (or the pseudogene TRBV3-2) with TRBJ1-4; D may be TRBD1 (5 bases). The CDR3 contains 13 residues. Germline loops: CDR1 LGHDT, CDR2 YNNKEL (reference sequence). V was pared by 0 bases and J by 12 bases, with 11 bases between. Written as DNA, the CDR3 is TGTGCCAGCAGCCAAGATCTATGGGGGGAACTGTTTTTT. Translated: CASSQDLWGELFF.

The chain links TRBV7-9 to TRBJ1-3; D remains unclear. The V end was cut by 5 bases, the J end by 0 bases, with 11 bases between. Germline V gene data show CDR1 as SEHNR and CDR2 as FQNEAQ (reference sequence). This CDR3 has 15 residues. DNA for the CDR3: TGTGCCAGCAGCCCGACTGTCGGCTCTGGAAACACCATATATTTT. Encoded protein: CASSPTVGSGNTIYF.

The chain combines TRBV28 with TRBJ1-2, with TRBD1 matching over 7 bases. CDR3 length: 17 amino acids. Trimming removed 0 bases from V and 4 bases from J; junction bases left unmatched: 11. Germline V gene sequence: CDR1 MDHEN, CDR2 SYDVKM. The DNA of the CDR3 is TGTGCCAGCAGTTTATGGAGGGCAGGGGGAAGCATCTATGGCTACACCTTC. Translation gives CASSLWRAGGSIYGYTF.

The V call is TRBV24-1, the J call TRBJ2-7, with 9 bases that match TRBD1. This CDR3 region has 19 residues. Looked up from germline, CDR1 is KGHDR and CDR2 is SFDVKD. V lost 4 bases and J lost 0; bases outside the gene matches: 15. The CDR3 DNA sequence: TGTGCCACCAGTGACGGCCGGGACAGGGTCCATCAAAGCTCCTACGAGCAGTACTTC. This translates into CATSDGRDRVHQSSYEQYF.

This chain uses TRBV28 with TRBJ2-7; 7 bases map to TRBD1. The CDR3 has 14 residues. In germline, CDR1 is MDHEN, CDR2 SYDVKM. J lost 4 bases, V lost 5 bases, and 8 bases had no gene match. DNA for the CDR3: TGTGCCAGCAGTCCCGGGACAGACTTTTACGAGCAGTACTTC. Its translation is CASSPGTDFYEQYF.

This clone is a singleton in its sample. The chain couples TRBV18 to TRBJ2-7; 9 positions match TRBD1. J lost 2 bases, V lost 5 bases, and 7 bases had no gene match. The CDR3 loop spans 15 amino acids. Germline CDR1 and CDR2: KGHSH and LQKENI. The CDR3 loop is CASSTTGTGTYEQYF. The CDR3 bases are TGTGCCAGCTCAACGACCGGGACAGGGACCTACGAGCAGTACTTC.

The rearrangement links TRBV27 to TRBJ1-1; maybe TRBD1 (6 bases). Trimming took 5 bases from V and 1 from J, leaving 11 bases between them. The CDR3 loop spans 14 amino acids. Germline V CDR1 and CDR2: MNHEY, SMNVEV (reference sequence). The CDR3 DNA sequence: TGTGCCAGCAGTCAAAGGACAGCGAACACTGAAGCTTTCTTT. It yields the protein CASSQRTANTEAFF.

The chain uses TRBV15 and TRBJ2-1, with 9 nucleotides matching TRBD2. Germline CDR1 and CDR2: LNHNV and YYDKDF (reference sequence). V trimming: 4 bases; J trimming: 8 bases; junction bases outside the gene matches: 12. CDR3 length equals 16 residues. CDR3 residues: CATSNEISGSQYEQFF. The CDR3 nucleotides are TGTGCCACCAGCAACGAGATTAGCGGGAGTCAGTATGAGCAGTTCTTC.

With respect to this clone: The sample carries other DNA sequences with the same CDR3. V is TRBV28 and J is TRBJ2-7; no clear D. Deletions cut 3 bases from V and 1 base from J, with 4 bases between. The germline CDR1 and CDR2 sequences are MDHEN and SYDVKM. The length of the CDR3 is 12 residues. For the CDR3, the DNA is TGTGCCAGCAGTTTCAATTCCTACGAGCAGTACTTC. It encodes CASSFNSYEQYF. The full variable domain, its missing parts supplied by reference TRBV28 and TRBJ2-7, is DVKVTQSSRYLVKRTGEKVFLECVQDMDHENMFWYRQDPGLGLRLIYFSYDVKMKEKGDIPEGYSVSREKKERFSLILESASTNQTSMYLCASSFNSYEQYFGPGTRLTVT.

The chain couples TRBV30 to TRBJ2-2; 7 bases fit TRBD1. Per the germline V gene, CDR1 is GTSNPN and CDR2 is SVGIG (reference sequence). The CDR3 sequence is 14 residues long. J lost 6 bases, V lost 1 base, and 5 bases had no gene match. The CDR3 loop reads CAWSDPTGPGELFF. The CDR3 nucleotides read TGTGCCTGGAGTGATCCGACAGGGCCCGGGGAGCTGTTTTTT.